This T cell receptor (beta chain) derives from a study of T-cell reconstitution after alpha-beta-depleted transplantation in children. Library preparation (for TCRbeta) was performed with unique molecular identifiers. TCRdb independently ran MiXCR on the PCR reads; one entry per CDR3 protein. The sample lists about 540,000 distinct CDR3 sequences, around 17% seen once, with 3.3% in the top ten. This CDR3 region has 14 residues. Germline CDR1 and CDR2: WSHSY and SAAADI. V gave up 3 bases and J gave up 3 bases; unmatched junction bases: 3. This rearrangement joins TRBV10-2 to TRBJ2-7, with 9 bases that match TRBD2. Material: PBMCs from the stem cell graft donor, obtained from the stem cell graft. The TCR was taken from a human donor who donated a stem cell graft to a child with acute lymphoblastic leukemia. Here the CDR3 DNA reads TGCGCCAGCAGTGAATCACTAGCGGGCTACGAGCAGTACTTC. This gives the protein CASSESLAGYEQYF.